This is a list of T cell receptor beta chains from one sample in a study of Tregs in tolerant kidney transplant recipients. Sequenced by immunoSEQ multiplex PCR; TCRdb stores in-frame clones only, minus some. Of about 81,000 clones in the sample, more than 85% are singletons; the top ten hold roughly 1.4%. Specimen: CD4+ T cells from blood (PBMCs), collected 24 months after the transplant. Every receptor here comes from a human patient who received a combined kidney and bone marrow transplant. The graft donor may have contributed some T cells. CDR3s include the opening cysteine and the closing phenylalanine or tryptophan. The D gene is left open where the match is weak. Part of the rows lack a size; the others show once, few, many or a class for expanded clones.

J: TRBJ2-2
D: TRBD1
V: TRBV7-3
size: .
DNA: TGTGCCAGCAGCTTAACCAGGGGGAGCGGGGAGCTGTTTTTT
CDR3: CASSLTRGSGELFF

J: TRBJ2-1
D: TRBD2
V: TRBV28
size: .
DNA: TGTGCCAGCAGTGGAGAGACCGGGACTAGCGGAGGAATAAAATACAATGAGCAGTTCTTC
CDR3: CASSGETGTSGGIKYNEQFF

J: TRBJ1-6
D: TRBD1
V: TRBV15
size: .
DNA: TGTGCCACCAGACCCCCGGGGGACAGGGGATCGCCCCTCCACTTT
CDR3: CATRPPGDRGSPLHF

J: TRBJ2-1
D: TRBD2
V: TRBV6-5
size: .
DNA: TGTGCCAGCAGTCCGGGAGGCGGTAGCTACAATGAGCAGTTCTTC
CDR3: CASSPGGGSYNEQFF

J: TRBJ2-5
D: .
V: TRBV29-1
size: once
DNA: TGCAGCGTAGTTTACATCCAAGAGACCCAGTACTTC
CDR3: CSVVYIQETQYF

J: TRBJ1-4
D: .
V: TRBV7-2
size: .
DNA: TGTGCCAGCAGCCCCCGGGCCGGCGGGAAGGAAAAACTGTTTTTT
CDR3: CASSPRAGGKEKLFF

J: TRBJ2-7
D: .
V: TRBV5-1
size: .
DNA: TGCGCCAGCAGCTTGTTCGAGAGAGGAGGGGAGCAGTACTTC
CDR3: CASSLFERGGEQYF

J: TRBJ2-7
D: TRBD2
V: TRBV5-1
size: once
DNA: TGCGCCAGCAGCTTTGGCGGGACTAGCGGGAGCTACGAGCAGTACTTC
CDR3: CASSFGGTSGSYEQYF

J: TRBJ2-3
D: TRBD2
V: TRBV7-3
size: .
DNA: TGTGCCGGCAGCTTAACGGGGGGATACACAGATACGCAGTATTTT
CDR3: CAGSLTGGYTDTQYF

J: TRBJ1-5
D: .
V: TRBV15
size: .
DNA: TGTGCCACCAGCAGATACACAGAAAGCAATCAGCCCCAGCATTTT
CDR3: CATSRYTESNQPQHF

J: TRBJ1-2
D: .
V: TRBV30
size: once
DNA: TGTGCCTGGAACGGAGTAGTGGACTATGGCTACACCTTC
CDR3: CAWNGVVDYGYTF

J: TRBJ2-7
D: .
V: TRBV27
size: .
DNA: TGTGCCAGCAGTTCAGGGGCCTACGAGCAGTACTTC
CDR3: CASSSGAYEQYF

J: TRBJ2-3
D: .
V: TRBV7-9
size: .
DNA: TGTGCCAGCAACCCAGGGGGAGGAGATACGCAGTATTTT
CDR3: CASNPGGGDTQYF

J: TRBJ2-7
D: TRBD2
V: TRBV29-1
size: .
DNA: TGCAGCGTTGACTCGGCGGGGGGTACCTTGGAGCAGTACTTC
CDR3: CSVDSAGGTLEQYF

J: TRBJ1-1
D: .
V: TRBV4-3
size: .
DNA: TGCGCCAGCAGCCCCCAAGCGGCAGGCGAACCCCAGGGGGCTTTCTTT
CDR3: CASSPQAAGEPQGAFF

J: TRBJ2-1
D: TRBD2
V: TRBV11-3
size: .
DNA: TGTGCCAGCAGCTTACCGGGACTAGCGGGAAATGAGCAGTTCTTC
CDR3: CASSLPGLAGNEQFF

J: TRBJ2-7
D: .
V: TRBV7-2
size: .
DNA: TGTGCCAGCAGCTTGGGGACATCGCGTTACTACTACGAGCAGTACTTC
CDR3: CASSLGTSRYYYEQYF

J: TRBJ2-1
D: TRBD2
V: TRBV25-1
size: .
DNA: TGTGCCAGCAGTGACCCGGGGGGGCACAATGAGCAGTTCTTC
CDR3: CASSDPGGHNEQFF

J: TRBJ2-3
D: .
V: TRBV6-4
size: .
DNA: TGTGCCAGCAGTGACCAGGGGAATACGCAGTATTTT
CDR3: CASSDQGNTQYF

J: TRBJ1-1
D: .
V: TRBV18
size: .
DNA: TGTGCCAGCTCACCAGCCCAGAAGAATACTGAAGCTTTCTTT
CDR3: CASSPAQKNTEAFF

J: TRBJ2-1
D: .
V: TRBV7-6
size: .
DNA: TGTGCCAGCAGCCCGTTCGGCGCGGGTACCTACAATGAGCAGTTCTTC
CDR3: CASSPFGAGTYNEQFF

J: TRBJ2-5
D: TRBD1
V: TRBV19
size: .
DNA: TGTGCCAGTAGTATAGATCACTACGTGACAGGGGGAGAGGAGGAGACCCAGTACTTC
CDR3: CASSIDHYVTGGEEETQYF

J: TRBJ1-1
D: TRBD1
V: TRBV19
size: .
DNA: TGTGCCAGTCGGGACAGGAACACTGAAGCTTTCTTT
CDR3: CASRDRNTEAFF

J: TRBJ1-2
D: .
V: TRBV7-2
size: once
DNA: TGTGCCAGCAGCTTAGCGGCAGGGCGTCCCACCTTC
CDR3: CASSLAAGRPTF

J: TRBJ2-7
D: .
V: TRBV6-1
size: .
DNA: TGTGCCAGCAGTCCATCCAGGGGCTCCTACGAGCAGTACTTC
CDR3: CASSPSRGSYEQYF

J: TRBJ1-2
D: .
V: TRBV18
size: .
DNA: TGTGCCAGCTCACCCGGACAGCTCCCCTATGGCTACACCTTC
CDR3: CASSPGQLPYGYTF

J: TRBJ1-1
D: TRBD1
V: TRBV30
size: .
DNA: TGTGCCTGGAGTGGCAAGGGGGCCTTCGAAACTTTCTTT
CDR3: CAWSGKGAFETFF

J: TRBJ2-1
D: TRBD1
V: TRBV10-3
size: .
DNA: TGTGCCATCAGTGAGGGGGGACAGGGTACTTACAATGAGCAGTTCTTC
CDR3: CAISEGGQGTYNEQFF

J: TRBJ2-1
D: .
V: TRBV25-1
size: once
DNA: TGTGCCAGCAGTGAACAGCGAGACAGTCAAACCTACAATGAGCAGTTCTTC
CDR3: CASSEQRDSQTYNEQFF